This T cell receptor (beta chain) is from a study of CD8 T cells in Susac syndrome. Reverse transcription of 0.5 to 1 ug RNA was performed with random hexamers. TCRdb analysed the immunoSEQ multiplex PCR reads with MiXCR anew, one entry per CDR3 protein. The table lists 200,000 or so distinct CDR3 sequences, 85% to 95% of them singletons. V was pared by 2 bases and J by 7 bases, with 14 bases of the junction left unmatched. The V gene's germline CDR1 is SGDLS and CDR2 YYNGEE. This CDR3 is 18 amino acids long. The receptor was derived from a human donor with Susac syndrome. The sequencing sample was made of CD8+ T cells from PBMCs. The chain recombines TRBV9 with TRBJ2-1, with 11 bases lining up with TRBD1. The CDR3 DNA follows: TGTGCCAGCAGCGTTTATTCATTCCCGGGACAGGGGGTGAATGAGCAGTTCTTC. Its protein is CASSVYSFPGQGVNEQFF.